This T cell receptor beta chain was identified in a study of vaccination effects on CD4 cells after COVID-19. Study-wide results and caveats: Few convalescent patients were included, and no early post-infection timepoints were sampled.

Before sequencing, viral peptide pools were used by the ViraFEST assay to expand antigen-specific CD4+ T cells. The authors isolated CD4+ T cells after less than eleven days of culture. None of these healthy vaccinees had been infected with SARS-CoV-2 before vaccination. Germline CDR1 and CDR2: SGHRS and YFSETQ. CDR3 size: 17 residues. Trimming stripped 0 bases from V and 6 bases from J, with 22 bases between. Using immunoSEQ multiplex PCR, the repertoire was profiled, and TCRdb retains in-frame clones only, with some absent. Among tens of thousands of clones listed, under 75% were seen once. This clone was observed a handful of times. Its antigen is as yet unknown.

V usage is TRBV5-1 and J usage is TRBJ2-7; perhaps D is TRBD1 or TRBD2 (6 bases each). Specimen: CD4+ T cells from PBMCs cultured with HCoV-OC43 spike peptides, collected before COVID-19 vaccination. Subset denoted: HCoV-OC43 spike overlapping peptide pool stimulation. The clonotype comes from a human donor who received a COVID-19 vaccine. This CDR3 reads CASSLGPRGGVSVEQYF. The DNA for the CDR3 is TGCGCCAGCAGCTTGGGCCCCAGGGGAGGAGTTAGTGTCGAGCAGTACTTC.